The present T cell receptor beta chain was sequenced within a study of T cell responses to AZD1222 COVID-19 vaccine. The data were produced by immunoSEQ multiplex PCR, yet TCRdb's version contains in-frame clones alone and is incomplete. Of over 110,000 clones detected, about 91% appear once; the ten largest clones hold about a tenth. A word on this clone: Its antigen is not identified.

General study points: Epitopes outside B.1.351 and B.1.1.7 mutated regions reportedly drew nearly half of spike TCRs.

J gave up 8 bases and V 5 bases, and 7 bases lay outside the gene matches. The CDR3 is 13 residues long. CDR1 and CDR2 from the germline V gene are SGHDT and YYEEEE. The V gene is TRBV5-6, the J gene TRBJ2-1; TRBD2 aligns across 7 bases. The sequence derives from an adult who received the AZD1222 COVID-19 vaccine. Specimen: peripheral blood, collected 28 days after the second AZD1222 dose. The CDR3 sequence: CASRRGSRDEQFF. The DNA of the CDR3 is TGTGCCAGCAGGCGCGGGAGTCGCGATGAGCAGTTCTTC.